These 24 T cell receptor beta chains were sequenced from one sample in a study of cytomegalovirus exposure and HLA in healthy donors. The PCR made use of 60 Vbeta and 13 Jbeta primers. TCRdb's table, derived via immunoSEQ multiplex PCR, lists solely in-frame clones and lacks some. The sample has approximately 150,000 clones, approximately 84% seen once. Sequencing input: PBMCs. Receptor source: a girl between 5 and 17 years old in good health and CMV-seropositive.

V usage is TRBV6-5 and J usage is TRBJ1-5, with 8 bases fitting TRBD1. This CDR3 comprises 15 residues. Germline V gene lookup returns CDR1 MNHEY and CDR2 SVGAGI. The ends lost 6 bases at V and 5 bases at J; junction bases unmatched: 9. For the CDR3, the DNA is TGTGCCAGCAGCCCTGACAGGGGCCGATATCAGCCCCAGCATTTT. Residues: CASSPDRGRYQPQHF.

V usage is TRBV6-1 and J usage is TRBJ1-1, with 7 bases fitting TRBD1. The CDR3 consists of 15 residues. J gave up 0 bases and V 4 bases, and 5 bases lay outside the gene matches. CDR1 and CDR2 from the germline V gene are MNHNS and SASEGT. This CDR3 is CASSARQGVNTEAFF. The CDR3 coding sequence is TGTGCCAGCAGTGCGCGACAGGGAGTGAACACTGAAGCTTTCTTT.

The chain joins TRBV30 to TRBJ1-2, with a weak D call TRBD1 (6 bases). The CDR3 covers 14 residues. CDR1 and CDR2 from the germline V gene are GTSNPN and SVGIG (reference sequence). The V gene lost 2 bases and the J gene lost 0 bases, with 10 bases spanning the gap. CDR3 amino acids: CAWSHRVANYGYTF. CDR3 sequence (DNA): TGTGCCTGGAGTCACAGGGTAGCTAACTATGGCTACACCTTC.

V usage is TRBV7-9 and J usage is TRBJ1-3; 11 nucleotides align to TRBD1. In germline, CDR1 is SEHNR, CDR2 FQNEAQ (reference sequence). The CDR3 spans 17 residues. The ends lost 5 bases at V and 1 base at J; junction bases unmatched: 7. CDR3 amino acids: CASSAGTGGLSGNTIYF. In DNA, the CDR3 is TGTGCCAGCAGCGCCGGGACAGGGGGGTTATCTGGAAACACCATATATTTT.

This clone showed up just once. The rearrangement uses TRBV7-8 and TRBJ2-1; 11 bases match TRBD1. V lost 1 base and J lost 7; bases outside the gene matches: 3. The germline CDR1 and CDR2 sequences are SGHVS and FQNEAQ. The CDR3 runs 15 residues. CDR3 protein: CASSLVGQGGNEQFF. The CDR3, as DNA: TGTGCCAGCAGCTTAGTGGGACAGGGGGGTAATGAGCAGTTCTTC.

The chain links TRBV18 to TRBJ2-7; TRBD1 agrees at 8 bases. V was pared by 3 bases and J by 0 bases, with 10 bases of the junction left unmatched. This CDR3 spans 17 amino acids. Germline CDR1 KGHSH, CDR2 LQKENI. The CDR3 DNA follows: TGTGCCAGCTCACCCCTCCGGGACAGGTTAAACTCCTACGAGCAGTACTTC. Translated, it gives CASSPLRDRLNSYEQYF.

The V gene is TRBV30, the J gene TRBJ1-3; no firm D call. In germline, CDR1 is GTSNPN, CDR2 SVGIG (reference sequence). The CDR3 totals 14 residues. The V gene lost 0 bases and the J gene lost 4 bases, with 10 bases spanning the gap. The CDR3 nucleotides read TGTGCCTGGAGTGTGCTGGGCCGGGGAAACACCATATATTTT. This sequence encodes CAWSVLGRGNTIYF.

This clone appeared a few times. This rearrangement joins TRBV5-4 to TRBJ2-1; 11 bases are shared with TRBD2. The CDR3 consists of 15 residues. Unmatched junction bases numbered 5, after V lost 5 bases and J lost 4 bases. Germline CDR1 and CDR2: SGHNT and YYREEE (reference sequence). Here the CDR3 DNA reads TGTGCCAGCAGGGCAATAGCGGGGGGGTACAATGAGCAGTTCTTC. This sequence encodes CASRAIAGGYNEQFF. The whole variable domain, filled in from reference TRBV5-4 and TRBJ2-1, reads ETGVTQSPTHLIKTRGQQVTLRCSSQSGHNTVSWYQQALGQGPQFIFQYYREEENGRGNFPPRFSGLQFPNYSSELNVNALELDDSALYLCASRAIAGGYNEQFFGPGTRLTVL.

The rearrangement links TRBV6-6 to TRBJ1-4; D is perhaps TRBD1 (6 bases). Germline V gene sequence: CDR1 MNHNY, CDR2 SVGAGI (reference sequence). V lost 10 bases and J lost 2, with 20 bases in between. The CDR3 covers 16 residues. DNA for the CDR3: TGTGCCACGCGGACTTTACAGGGTCGGACTAATGAAAAACTGTTTTTT. Translating gives CATRTLQGRTNEKLFF.

The chain carries TRBV15 and TRBJ1-5; 10 bases match TRBD1. Losses at the gene ends were 9 bases for V and 7 bases for J; bases not matched to a gene: 6. CDR3 length: 13 residues. Per germline, CDR1 LNHNV and CDR2 YYDKDF (reference sequence). The CDR3 region has the DNA TGTGCCACAAGGGACAGGGGACGCCAGCCCCAGCATTTT. Translating gives CATRDRGRQPQHF.

The rearrangement links TRBV6-1 to TRBJ2-3; D not certain. This CDR3 is built from 12 residues. With 10 bases removed from V and 2 bases from J, the gap between germline ends came to 10 bases. Germline loops: CDR1 MNHNS, CDR2 SASEGT. The CDR3 reads CATMTFTDTQYF. CDR3 coding DNA: TGTGCCACCATGACTTTCACAGATACGCAGTATTTT.

The genes are TRBV10-3 and TRBJ2-3, with D tentatively TRBD2 (7 bases). Trimming cost V 10 bases and J 2 bases, with 16 bases left between them. From germline, CDR1 is ENHRY and CDR2 SYGVKD. The CDR3 is 14 amino acids. CDR3 nucleotides: TGTGCCACCACCCGGCGGGGGCTCACAGATACGCAGTATTTT. Its protein is CATTRRGLTDTQYF.

The genes are TRBV28 and TRBJ1-2; D possibly corresponds to TRBD1 (5 bases). Trimming stripped 8 bases from V and 5 bases from J, with 12 bases between. This CDR3 is 12 amino acids long. Germline V gene data show CDR1 as MDHEN and CDR2 as SYDVKM. Here the CDR3 reads CASLAGQYGYTF. The CDR3 nucleotides read TGTGCCAGCCTCGCAGGGCAGTATGGCTACACCTTC.

The gene calls are TRBV2 and TRBJ1-5; D is perhaps TRBD1 (6 bases). The CDR3 is 15 residues long. The germline gives CDR1 SNHLY, CDR2 FYNNEI. V was clipped by 6 bases and J by 0 bases, with 12 bases between them. The CDR3 loop reads CASRGLQGSNQPQHF. The CDR3 DNA follows: TGTGCCAGCAGAGGGCTACAGGGTAGCAATCAGCCCCAGCATTTT.

The chain combines TRBV27 with TRBJ2-5, with a tentative D call TRBD2 (5 bases). The J call may be incorrect, as the DNA end agrees better with TRBJ2-7. CDR1 is MNHEY and CDR2 is SMNVEV in the germline V gene (reference sequence). This CDR3 comprises 11 residues. CDR3 protein: CASSTGVEQYF. CDR3 sequence (DNA): TGTGCCAGCAGTACCGGGGTCGAGCAGTACTTC.

The V call is TRBV5-1, the J call TRBJ2-7; D perhaps matches TRBD1 (5 bases). V was trimmed by 0 bases and J by 4 bases, leaving 11 bases between them. The CDR3 spans 14 residues. Germline V gene sequence: CDR1 SGHRS, CDR2 YFSETQ. This CDR3 is CASSLETGVYEQYF. DNA for the CDR3: TGCGCCAGCAGCTTGGAAACAGGAGTTTACGAGCAGTACTTC.

This chain uses TRBV7-8 with TRBJ2-5; 7 bases agree with TRBD2. The trim removed 5 bases at V and 2 bases at J, leaving 11 bases unmatched. The CDR3 has 16 residues. The germline gives CDR1 SGHVS, CDR2 FQNEAQ. CDR3 in amino acids: CASSGRTRRGQETQYF. The CDR3, as DNA: TGTGCCAGCAGCGGAAGGACTAGACGGGGGCAAGAGACCCAGTACTTC.

The V call is TRBV25-1, the J call TRBJ2-7; 8 nucleotides line up with TRBD1. This CDR3 has 14 residues. Germline trimming cut 6 bases from V and 0 bases from J; bases unmatched to any gene: 4. Germline V gene data show CDR1 as MGHDK and CDR2 as SYGVNS. CDR3 nucleotide sequence: TGTGCCAGCAGAGGGCAGGGGGCCTCCTACGAGCAGTACTTC. It specifies CASRGQGASYEQYF.

CDR3: CASSEPPGQAYEQYF. In DNA form, the CDR3 reads TGTGCCAGCAGTGAACCCCCTGGACAGGCCTACGAGCAGTACTTC. J is TRBJ2-7 and V is TRBV6-1; 7 nucleotides align to TRBD1. V lost 2 bases, J lost 2 bases, and 6 bases stayed unmatched. Germline V gene sequence: CDR1 MNHNS, CDR2 SASEGT. This CDR3 is 15 amino acids long.

V gene TRBV9 combines with J gene TRBJ1-4; the match to TRBD1 covers 9 bases. Germline V gives CDR1 SGDLS, CDR2 YYNGEE. CDR3 length: 14 amino acids. V dropped 0 bases and J dropped 6; count of bases not matched to a gene: 0. Here the CDR3 reads CASSVGDRDEKLFF. CDR3 nucleotide sequence: TGTGCCAGCAGCGTAGGGGACAGGGATGAAAAACTGTTTTTT.

Written as DNA, the CDR3 is TGTGCCAGCAGCTACAGCGGACTAGCGGGGAACAATGAGCAGTTCTTC. Translated, it gives CASSYSGLAGNNEQFF. V usage is TRBV7-6 and J usage is TRBJ2-1; 12 bases map to TRBD2. CDR3 length: 16 amino acids. The V gene end was trimmed by 4 bases and the J gene end by 5 bases; junction bases not matched to a gene: 6. Germline loops: CDR1 SGHVS, CDR2 FNYEAQ.

About this clone: This specimen includes other DNA sequences encoding the same CDR3. V usage is TRBV5-4 and J usage is TRBJ1-1, with D possibly TRBD1 on 5 matching bases. Trimming cost V 0 bases and J 6 bases, with 12 bases left between them. Germline CDR1 SGHNT, CDR2 YYREEE (reference sequence). The CDR3 length is 14 residues. DNA for the CDR3: TGTGCCAGCAGCTTGGGGGAATGGGGCCCTGAAGCTTTCTTT. This gives the protein CASSLGEWGPEAFF.

This rearrangement joins TRBV11-3 to TRBJ2-1; a weak D match, TRBD2 (5 bases). The CDR3 contains 12 residues. CDR1 and CDR2 (germline): SGHNT, YENEEA. Trimming took 11 bases from V and 3 from J, leaving 11 bases between them. The CDR3 sequence is CARRKCYNEQFF. CDR3 nucleotides: TGTGCCCGGAGGAAGTGCTACAATGAGCAGTTCTTC.

This chain joins TRBV4-1 and TRBJ2-2; weak D call: TRBD2 (6 bases). The germline CDR1 and CDR2 sequences are MGHRA and YSYEKL. Between the trimmed V and J ends, which lost 1 base and 6 bases, there was a span of 15 bases. This CDR3 comprises 16 residues. CDR3 nucleotide sequence: TGCGCCAGCAGCCAAGCGGGACTGATTAATTCCGGGGAGCTGTTTTTT. Translated, it gives CASSQAGLINSGELFF.